These 22 T cell receptor beta chains originate from one sample sequenced in a study of blood T cells in healthy people across ages. Alongside a J-beta primer mix, a sample-barcoded 5' primer served in a second PCR lasting about 7 to 12 cycles. TCRdb analysed the 5' RACE reads with MiXCR anew, one entry per CDR3 protein. This sample carries approximately 800,000 distinct CDR3 sequences, under 80% of them seen once, and the ten largest clones take about a quarter. Material for sequencing was blood. These receptors were obtained from a man aged 25-40 years in good health.

V gene TRBV2 combines with J gene TRBJ2-5; D call uncertain. Germline V gene data show CDR1 as SNHLY and CDR2 as FYNNEI. The ends were cut back, 3 bases at V and 5 bases at J, with 13 bases in the middle. The CDR3 spans 14 residues. The CDR3 is CASSEGFPVETQYF. DNA for the CDR3: TGTGCCAGCAGTGAGGGATTTCCCGTGGAGACCCAGTACTTC.

This clonotype was seen once. CDR3 DNA sequence: TGCGCCAGCAGCTGGGGGCCGGGACAGGAACAAGAGACCCAGTACTTC. It yields the protein CASSWGPGQEQETQYF. The chain uses TRBV5-1 and TRBJ2-5, with 8 positions matching TRBD1. The CDR3 covers 16 residues. The J segment lost 2 bases and the V segment lost 3 bases, leaving 9 bases of the junction unmatched. Germline CDR1 is SGHRS and CDR2 is YFSETQ.

The chain uses TRBV7-2 and TRBJ2-7, with D tentatively TRBD1 or TRBD2 (6 bases each). V was pared by 2 bases and J by 1 base, with 12 bases between. The CDR3 contains 15 residues. CDR1 is SGHTA and CDR2 is FQGNSA in the germline V gene. Here the CDR3 DNA reads TGTGCCAGCAGCTTACTCCTAGGGGGGTCCTACGAGCAGTACTTC. As protein: CASSLLLGGSYEQYF.

Only one count was recorded for this clonotype. This rearrangement joins TRBV29-1 to TRBJ2-2, with 8 bases that match TRBD1. There are 13 residues in the CDR3. Germline CDR1 reads SQVTM; CDR2 reads ANQGSEA. V was pared by 8 bases and J by 1 base, with 3 bases of the junction left unmatched. The CDR3 here is CSIGQGNTGELFF. The CDR3 region has the DNA TGCAGCATCGGACAGGGGAACACCGGGGAGCTGTTTTTT.

This clonotype was detected once. The V call is TRBV29-1, the J call TRBJ1-1; no reliable D call. Germline CDR1 SQVTM, CDR2 ANQGSEA. The CDR3 is made up of 10 amino acids. V was clipped by 5 bases and J by 4 bases, with 5 bases between them. The CDR3 nucleotides read TGCAGCGTTACTGGCACTGAAGCTTTCTTT. As protein: CSVTGTEAFF.

V usage is TRBV7-9 and J usage is TRBJ2-2; maybe TRBD1 (5 bases). Trimming stripped 6 bases from V and 4 bases from J, with 15 bases between. Germline lookup yields CDR1 SEHNR and CDR2 FQNEAQ (reference sequence). The CDR3 has 15 residues. The CDR3 here is CASRPDSFGTGELFF. The DNA for the CDR3 is TGTGCCAGCAGACCCGACAGTTTTGGCACCGGGGAGCTGTTTTTT. Full variable domain (missing parts from reference TRBV7-9 and TRBJ2-2): DTGVSQNPRHKITKRGQNVTFRCDPISEHNRLYWYRQTLGQGPEFLTYFQNEAQLEKSRLLSDRFSAERPKGSFSTLEIQRTEQGDSAMYLCASRPDSFGTGELFFGEGSRLTVL.

The chain employs TRBV7-3 and TRBJ2-1; D may be TRBD2 (5 bases). Trimming cost V 1 base and J 2 bases, with 15 bases left between them. The CDR3 is 17 amino acids. CDR1 SGHTA and CDR2 FQGTGA come from the germline V gene. CDR3 DNA sequence: TGTGCCAGCAGCTTAAAGGTTGGGCGGGTCCCCTACAATGAGCAGTTCTTC. The encoded protein is CASSLKVGRVPYNEQFF.

V usage is TRBV29-1 and J usage is TRBJ2-1, with 9 bases aligning to TRBD2. The CDR3 is 16 amino acids. Trimming took 0 bases from V and 3 from J; bases not matched to a gene: 6. The germline V gene encodes CDR1 SQVTM and CDR2 ANQGSEA. Here the CDR3 reads CSVEDGETSGYNEQFF. The DNA of the CDR3 is TGCAGCGTTGAAGATGGTGAGACTAGCGGCTACAATGAGCAGTTCTTC.

This clonotype appeared once. The junction shows a germline mismatch at one end, possibly a read error. This rearrangement joins TRBV6-2 or TRBV6-3 to TRBJ2-3; unclear D gene. The CDR3 sequence is 13 residues long. From germline, CDR1 is MNHEY and CDR2 SVGEGT. The CDR3 loop is CASTDLSRDMQYF. The CDR3 region has the DNA TGTGCCAGCACTGACCTGTCGAGAGATATGCAGTATTTT.

The chain is built from TRBV7-2 and TRBJ1-5, with no clear D. CDR1 is SGHTA, CDR2 FQGNSA, per germline. CDR3 length: 15 amino acids. Trimming took off 2 bases at V and 1 base at J, with 9 bases between the two ends. The CDR3 here is CASSLSVGSNQPQHF. The CDR3 DNA follows: TGTGCCAGCAGCTTATCGGTGGGAAGCAATCAGCCCCAGCATTTT.

The chain is built from TRBV3-1 and TRBJ2-1; D ambiguous. The V and J ends lost 1 base and 0 bases respectively, with 10 bases between them. CDR1 LGHDT and CDR2 YNNKEL come from the germline V gene (reference sequence). The CDR3 sequence is 16 residues long. CDR3 sequence: CASSQALKSSYNEQFF. For the CDR3, the DNA is TGTGCCAGCAGCCAAGCGCTAAAGAGCTCCTACAATGAGCAGTTCTTC.

The rearrangement links TRBV6-6 to TRBJ2-1, with D unresolved. CDR1 is MNHNY and CDR2 is SVGAGI in the germline V gene (reference sequence). CDR3 length: 13 residues. V lost 5 bases to trimming and J lost 5 bases, with 10 bases between them. The CDR3, as DNA: TGTGCCAGCAGTCCGGTCCGGGACAATGAGCAGTTCTTC. Amino acid sequence: CASSPVRDNEQFF.

The J gene is TRBJ2-7, the V gene TRBV27; D not certain. The CDR3 is 14 amino acids. The germline gives CDR1 MNHEY, CDR2 SMNVEV (reference sequence). V was cut by 5 bases and J by 4 bases, with 15 bases left in between. The CDR3: CASSLLPTRYEQYF. CDR3 DNA: TGTGCCAGCAGTCTCCTACCCACAAGATACGAGCAGTACTTC.

This clonotype has a single count. One end of the junction is discordant with germline, which a read error may explain. The CDR3 loop reads CASSYAGLPDKEQFF. The CDR3 nucleotides are TGTGCCAGCAGTTACGCGGGCCTCCCGGACAAGGAGCAGTTCTTC. This sequence joins TRBV6-6 and TRBJ2-1; either TRBD1 or TRBD2 may supply D (5 bases each). CDR3 length equals 15 residues. Per germline, CDR1 MNHNY and CDR2 SVGAGI (reference sequence).

The chain couples TRBV4-3 to TRBJ2-1; perhaps D is TRBD1 or TRBD2 (5 bases each). Germline V lookup: CDR1 LGHNA, CDR2 YSLEER. The CDR3 length is 14 residues. Trimming pared 4 bases from V and 10 bases from J, leaving 17 bases between. The CDR3 DNA sequence: TGCGCCAGCAGCCCCTTAGGGGCGCCGGGAGAGCAGTTCTTC. This gives the protein CASSPLGAPGEQFF.

This clonotype has more than one count but fewer than ten. Relative to the germline gene, one junction end is altered; a read error may explain this. This chain joins TRBV6-6 and TRBJ1-2; maybe TRBD1 (5 bases). The CDR3 length is 15 residues. The germline V gene encodes CDR1 MNHNY and CDR2 SVGAGI (reference sequence). The CDR3 sequence: CASSYRDSPNYGHTF. DNA for the CDR3: TGTGCCAGCAGTTACCGGGACTCACCTAACTATGGCCACACCTTC.

This clonotype turned up a few times. V and J are TRBV29-1 and TRBJ1-4; D call uncertain. The V end lost 5 bases, the J end lost 7 bases, and 11 bases lay between the germline ends. Germline V gene sequence: CDR1 SQVTM, CDR2 ANQGSEA. The CDR3 sequence is 12 residues long. CDR3 residues: CSVSRDSEKLFF. DNA of the CDR3: TGCAGCGTTAGCCGGGATAGTGAAAAACTGTTTTTT.

This chain joins TRBV7-9 and TRBJ2-7; no definite D call. This CDR3 region has 14 residues. The germline V and J ends were trimmed by 0 bases and 4 bases, with 10 bases remaining between them. Germline V lookup: CDR1 SEHNR, CDR2 FQNEAQ (reference sequence). As DNA, the CDR3 is TGTGCCAGCAGCTTAGCATCCCCGGGTTACGAGCAGTACTTC. This codes for CASSLASPGYEQYF.

With respect to this clonotype: The DNA is omitted, as the CDR3 cannot be located on it reliably, and the CDR3 follows TCRdb's listing. V gene TRBV7-2 combines with J gene TRBJ1-6. The CDR3 region is 15 residues in length, termini included. The germline V gene encodes CDR1 SGHTA and CDR2 FQGNSA. This chain's CDR3 is CANGGYTFGSGPLHF.

The rearrangement joins TRBV15 to TRBJ2-7; tentative D call: TRBD1 (5 bases). The V end was cut by 0 bases, the J end by 0 bases, with 12 bases between. CDR1 and CDR2 (germline): LNHNV, YYDKDF (reference sequence). The CDR3 is made up of 16 amino acids. CDR3 residues: CATSREWGRRSYEQYF. CDR3 DNA: TGTGCCACCAGCAGAGAATGGGGCAGACGCTCCTACGAGCAGTACTTC.

The V and J genes are TRBV12-3 or TRBV12-4 and TRBJ1-2, with D uncertain. The length of the CDR3 is 14 residues. The CDR3 spells CAKPLRFSNYGYTF. The DNA of the CDR3 is TGTGCTAAACCTTTGAGGTTTTCTAACTATGGCTACACCTTC.

This chain joins TRBV5-1 and TRBJ2-1, with 8 bases matching TRBD2. CDR1 is SGHRS, CDR2 YFSETQ, per germline. Germline trimming cut 0 bases from V and 1 base from J; bases unmatched to any gene: 3. This CDR3 is built from 16 residues. CDR3 coding DNA: TGCGCCAGCAGCTTGGGGAGCGGGAGTTCCTACAATGAGCAGTTCTTC. This encodes CASSLGSGSSYNEQFF.